The 25 T cell receptor beta chains below come from one sample, sequenced in a study of regulatory T cells in long-lasting Graves disease. Noted time point: persistent/refractory GD, antithyroid drugs over 5 years with positive TRAb. PBMC-derived RNA was used for the TCR library. CDR3 regions were amplified by Arm-PCR using iRepertoire HTBI primers to build TCR beta libraries. TCRdb recomputed calls from the multiplex PCR reads with MiXCR, one row per CDR3 protein. Found here are 350,000 to 500,000 distinct CDR3 sequences, roughly 23% of them singletons; the top ten hold around 15%. Specimen: peripheral blood mononuclear cells (PBMCs), collected when the disease was refractory, from a patient treated with antithyroid drugs. These receptors all stem from a female donor with Graves disease.

This clonotype was counted a few times. This chain joins TRBV25-1 and TRBJ2-2; the D call may be TRBD1 or TRBD2 (5 bases each). The CDR3 has 17 amino acids. Trimming pared 2 bases from V and 2 bases from J, leaving 15 bases between. The germline CDR1 and CDR2 sequences are MGHDK and SYGVNS. The CDR3 reads CASSEKKGTSNTGELFF. DNA for the CDR3: TGTGCCAGCAGTGAAAAAAAAGGGACGTCCAACACCGGGGAGCTGTTTTTT.

This clonotype occurred a few times. The genes are TRBV11-1 and TRBJ1-1; 9 nucleotides agree with TRBD1. V trimming: 5 bases; J trimming: 3 bases; junction bases outside the gene matches: 7. CDR1 is SGHAT, CDR2 FQDESV, per germline (reference sequence). The CDR3 runs to 15 residues. The DNA of the CDR3 is TGTGCCAGCAGCCTCAGACAGGGGGGGCACACTGAAGCTTTCTTT. Its protein product is CASSLRQGGHTEAFF.

This sequence joins TRBV4-2 and TRBJ1-5; D gene ambiguous. CDR3 length: 14 residues. Germline V gene lookup returns CDR1 LGHNA and CDR2 YNFKEQ. Trimming took 2 bases from V and 0 from J, leaving 5 bases between them. CDR3 sequence: CASSQRPSNQPQHF. The CDR3 region has the DNA TGTGCCAGCAGCCAACGTCCTAGCAATCAGCCCCAGCATTTT.

The chain recombines TRBV9 with TRBJ2-6; D perhaps matches TRBD1 (6 bases). The CDR3 totals 16 residues. Germline V lookup: CDR1 SGDLS, CDR2 YYNGEE. V lost 4 bases and J 3 bases, leaving 14 bases between the germline ends. The chain's CDR3 is CASSITGFFGANVLTF. As DNA, the CDR3 is TGTGCCAGCAGCATTACAGGGTTCTTTGGGGCCAACGTCCTGACTTTC.

The CDR3 here is CASSPPGGKQYF. The CDR3 region has the DNA TGTGCCAGCAGCCCCCCCGGGGGGAAACAGTACTTC. The V gene is TRBV7-9, the J gene TRBJ2-7; 7 nucleotides line up with TRBD2. The CDR3 is made up of 12 amino acids. V was pared by 5 bases and J by 10 bases, with 8 bases of the junction left unmatched. CDR1 and CDR2 (germline): SEHNR, FQNEAQ (reference sequence). Looking up the rest from reference TRBV7-9 and TRBJ2-7 gives the full variable domain: DTGVSQNPRHKITKRGQNVTFRCDPISEHNRLYWYRQTLGQGPEFLTYFQNEAQLEKSRLLSDRFSAERPKGSFSTLEIQRTEQGDSAMYLCASSPPGGKQYFGPGTRLTVT.

This clonotype was recorded at least ten times. The chain recombines TRBV15 with TRBJ2-6, with D unresolved. The CDR3 covers 16 residues. Trimming cost V 0 bases and J 0 bases, with 6 bases left between them. CDR1 is LNHNV and CDR2 is YYDKDF in the germline V gene (reference sequence). The CDR3 region is CATSRDGYSGANVLTF. In DNA, the CDR3 is TGTGCCACCAGCAGAGATGGGTACTCTGGGGCCAACGTCCTGACTTTC. The entire variable domain, with the rest obtained from reference TRBV15 and TRBJ2-6, is as follows: DAMVIQNPRYQVTQFGKPVTLSCSQTLNHNVMYWYQQKSSQAPKLLFHYYDKDFNNEADTPDNFQSRRPNTSFCFLDIRSPGLGDTAMYLCATSRDGYSGANVLTFGAGSRLTVL.

As concerns this clonotype: This could be a read error, since a much larger clone is one nucleotide away. The CDR3 loop reads CSTTSGSSCEQYF. The CDR3 DNA is TGCAGTACGACTAGCGGGAGCTCCTGCGAGCAGTACTTC. The J gene is TRBJ2-7, the V gene TRBV20-1; TRBD2 agrees at 12 bases. Germline CDR1 DFQATT, CDR2 SNEGSKA (reference sequence). This CDR3 has 13 residues.

This clonotype was detected only a few times. The chain links TRBV19 to TRBJ2-2; 8 bases agree with TRBD1. The V and J ends lost 6 bases and 4 bases, in that order; junction bases with no gene match: 7. The CDR3 is 15 residues long. Germline values: CDR1 LNHDA, CDR2 SQIVND (reference sequence). CDR3: CASRDADRATGELFF. CDR3 nucleotides: TGTGCCAGTAGAGACGCGGACAGGGCCACCGGGGAGCTGTTTTTT.

This clonotype has just a few counts. The chain combines TRBV30 with TRBJ2-7; tentatively, D is TRBD1 (6 bases). Germline V gives CDR1 GTSNPN, CDR2 SVGIG (reference sequence). V was clipped by 1 base and J by 7 bases, with 14 bases between them. This CDR3 has 13 amino acids. CDR3 in DNA: TGTGCCTGGAGTGCCGGGGCAGGGGATGAGCAGTACTTC. Its translation is CAWSAGAGDEQYF.

This clonotype was detected ten times or more. This chain uses TRBV6-1 with TRBJ2-5, with D unresolved. Per germline, CDR1 MNHNS and CDR2 SASEGT. Trimming cost V 11 bases and J 2 bases, with 18 bases left between them. The CDR3 is 14 residues long. The CDR3 loop reads CARNEGYAQETQYF. The CDR3, as DNA: TGTGCCCGAAACGAAGGATACGCTCAAGAGACCCAGTACTTC.

There are a few counts of this clonotype. The chain links TRBV30 to TRBJ2-2; 7 nucleotides align to TRBD2. From germline, CDR1 is GTSNPN and CDR2 SVGIG (reference sequence). V lost 6 bases to trimming and J lost 0 bases; unmatched junction nucleotides: 4. This CDR3 has 14 residues. CDR3 nucleotides: TGTGCCTGTTCCAGCGGGGCGAACACCGGGGAGCTGTTTTTT. This gives the protein CACSSGANTGELFF.

The chain employs TRBV4-1 and TRBJ2-1; 8 bases fit TRBD1. This CDR3 contains 15 residues. CDR1 and CDR2 (germline): MGHRA, YSYEKL. After removal of 4 bases from V and 4 bases from J, the junction contained 6 bases not matched to a gene. The CDR3 DNA sequence: TGCGCCAGCAGCCTTCCGGGACAGGTATACAATGAGCAGTTCTTC. This gives the protein CASSLPGQVYNEQFF.

This clonotype was counted many times. The rearrangement uses TRBV28 and TRBJ1-4, with 8 bases that match TRBD1. CDR3 size: 17 residues. Germline V lookup: CDR1 MDHEN, CDR2 SYDVKM. V lost 5 bases to trimming and J lost 0 bases; unmatched junction nucleotides: 8. CDR3 protein: CASSQDRGHPTNEKLFF. The DNA for the CDR3 is TGTGCCAGCAGTCAAGACAGGGGCCATCCAACTAATGAAAAACTGTTTTTT.

This chain connects TRBV11-2 to TRBJ2-7; D is undetermined. There are 12 residues in the CDR3. Germline V gene lookup returns CDR1 SGHAT and CDR2 FQNNGV. Trimming pared 0 bases from V and 9 bases from J, leaving 9 bases between. Here the CDR3 reads CASSLDNTGQYF. CDR3 DNA: TGTGCCAGCAGCTTAGATAACACTGGGCAGTACTTC.

This clonotype was counted at least ten times. The J gene is TRBJ2-7, the V gene TRBV7-3; 12 bases are a match to TRBD2. The CDR3 contains 17 residues. Germline V gene lookup returns CDR1 SGHTA and CDR2 FQGTGA. The junction had 8 bases not matched to a gene; V was cut back by 1 base and J by 4 bases. DNA of the CDR3: TGTGCCAGCAGCTTAAGTCGGCTAGCGGGAGGGATGTACGAGCAGTACTTC. This gives the protein CASSLSRLAGGMYEQYF.

This clonotype has a count of ten or more. The J gene is TRBJ1-1, the V gene TRBV27, with D hard to call. CDR3 size: 14 residues. Germline CDR1 reads MNHEY; CDR2 reads SMNVEV (reference sequence). V lost 8 bases and J 1 base, leaving 14 bases between the germline ends. CDR3 sequence (DNA): TGTGCCAGCCAGCCACTGGGAGGGAACACTGAAGCTTTCTTT. It translates to CASQPLGGNTEAFF.

This clonotype has a count of ten or more. V and J are TRBV7-2 and TRBJ2-7; 9 positions agree with TRBD2. Per germline, CDR1 SGHTA and CDR2 FQGNSA. V lost 0 bases and J lost 0; bases outside the gene matches: 0. This CDR3 spans 15 amino acids. CDR3 amino acids: CASSLASGSSYEQYF. CDR3 coding DNA: TGTGCCAGCAGCTTAGCTAGCGGGAGCTCCTACGAGCAGTACTTC.

CDR3 bases: TGCGCCAGCAGTTTAACAACACAGGGGTACGAGCAGTACTTC. Translating gives CASSLTTQGYEQYF. The chain combines TRBV5-1 with TRBJ2-7, with 7 bases identical to TRBD1. Germline loops: CDR1 SGHRS, CDR2 YFSETQ. V lost 5 bases, J lost 4 bases, and 9 bases stayed unmatched. The CDR3 length is 14 residues.

The CDR3 bases are TGTGCCAGCAGCTTATATGGGGGACAGGTGGCCGGGGAGCTGTTTTTT. It encodes CASSLYGGQVAGELFF. This chain uses TRBV7-3 with TRBJ2-2, with 8 bases aligning to TRBD1. Germline V CDR1 and CDR2: SGHTA, FQGTGA. The length of the CDR3 is 16 residues. The ends lost 2 bases at V and 6 bases at J; junction bases unmatched: 8.

This clonotype showed up many times. J is TRBJ2-7 and V is TRBV3-1, with D maybe TRBD2 (6 bases). V was pared by 0 bases and J by 0 bases, with 9 bases between. Germline values: CDR1 LGHDT, CDR2 YNNKEL (reference sequence). The CDR3 runs to 15 residues. The DNA for the CDR3 is TGTGCCAGCAGCCAAGAATCGGGGGTCTCCTACGAGCAGTACTTC. It encodes CASSQESGVSYEQYF.

This clonotype occurred a few times. V is TRBV7-2 and J is TRBJ2-2; 8 nucleotides agree with TRBD2. The trim removed 5 bases at V and 4 bases at J, leaving 9 bases unmatched. The CDR3 is 16 amino acids. CDR1 SGHTA and CDR2 FQGNSA come from the germline V gene. CDR3 DNA sequence: TGTGCCAGCAGCCCGCGGGGGGCGGGGTTCACCGGGGAGCTGTTTTTT. Amino acid sequence: CASSPRGAGFTGELFF.

The chain couples TRBV28 to TRBJ2-1, with TRBD2 matching over 14 bases. J lost 6 bases, V lost 2 bases, and 3 bases had no gene match. The CDR3 has 16 amino acids. Germline-derived CDR1 and CDR2 are MDHEN and SYDVKM. The CDR3 DNA sequence: TGTGCCAGCAGTTTACCGGGACTAGCGGGAGCCAATGAGCAGTTCTTC. It yields the protein CASSLPGLAGANEQFF.

Ten or more counts support this clonotype. The chain carries TRBV28 and TRBJ2-5, with D maybe TRBD1 (6 bases). CDR1 and CDR2 (germline): MDHEN, SYDVKM. Trimming took 7 bases from V and 1 from J, leaving 10 bases between them. The CDR3 loop spans 13 amino acids. The CDR3 protein is CASNQGIQETQYF. DNA of the CDR3: TGTGCCAGCAACCAGGGGATCCAAGAGACCCAGTACTTC.

This clonotype came up once. CDR3 sequence: CASSSPGLAWEQYF. The CDR3 bases are TGTGCCAGCAGTTCTCCGGGACTAGCGTGGGAGCAGTACTTC. This chain joins TRBV28 and TRBJ2-7; 10 nucleotides align to TRBD2. This CDR3 has 14 amino acids. V dropped 4 bases and J dropped 7; count of bases not matched to a gene: 7. Germline CDR1 is MDHEN and CDR2 is SYDVKM.

CDR3 bases: TGTGCCAGCAGTCATGAGGCCGGGGCTGGAAACACCATATATTTT. Amino acid sequence: CASSHEAGAGNTIYF. This chain uses TRBV6-1 with TRBJ1-3; D unresolved. V was clipped by 5 bases and J by 2 bases, with 13 bases between them. The CDR3 has 15 amino acids. Germline CDR1 reads MNHNS; CDR2 reads SASEGT.